This is a list of T cell receptor beta chains from one sample in a study of blood T cell repertoires in COVID-19. Profiling relied on immunoSEQ multiplex PCR, and the TCRdb table lists in-frame clones only, not all of them. In the table there are fewer than 400,000 clones, around 83% of which are singletons. The sample consisted of peripheral blood. The receptors originated from a man aged 30 to 39 with active or convalescent COVID-19. Each CDR3 is given with its conserved first and last residue. A D gene is named only where the DNA matches it firmly. Rows may omit the clone size; those that give it use once, few, many or a size class.

CDR3 length: 12
D gene: .
J gene: TRBJ2-7
clone size: .
V gene: TRBV4-2
CDR3 DNA: TGTGCCAGCAGCCAAGATCTGTACGAGCAGTACTTC
CDR3 protein: CASSQDLYEQYF

CDR3 length: 15
D gene: .
J gene: TRBJ1-2
clone size: .
V gene: TRBV19
CDR3 DNA: TGTGCCAGTAGTATTACAGGGATAGCTAACTATGGCTACACCTTC
CDR3 protein: CASSITGIANYGYTF

CDR3 length: 15
D gene: TRBD1
J gene: TRBJ1-5
clone size: many
V gene: TRBV27
CDR3 DNA: TGTGCCAGCAGCCTGACAGGGGGCAGCAATCAGCCCCAGCATTTT
CDR3 protein: CASSLTGGSNQPQHF

CDR3 length: 12
D gene: .
J gene: TRBJ1-2
clone size: .
V gene: TRBV12-3/TRBV12-4
CDR3 DNA: TGTGCCAGCAGTTACTCAGGGTATGGCTACACCTTC
CDR3 protein: CASSYSGYGYTF

CDR3 length: 14
D gene: TRBD2
J gene: TRBJ2-4
clone size: few
V gene: TRBV7-9
CDR3 DNA: TGTGCCAGCAGCTTAGGGAAGCTAGCGGGCATTCAGTACTTC
CDR3 protein: CASSLGKLAGIQYF

CDR3 length: 13
D gene: TRBD1
J gene: TRBJ1-1
clone size: .
V gene: TRBV12-3/TRBV12-4
CDR3 DNA: TGTGCCAGCAGTACAGGGGAGGCGACTGAAGCTTTCTTT
CDR3 protein: CASSTGEATEAFF

CDR3 length: 15
D gene: .
J gene: TRBJ1-1
clone size: few
V gene: TRBV4-1
CDR3 DNA: TGCGCCAGCAGCCAAGGTTCCGGGGATGTGACTGAAGCTTTCTTT
CDR3 protein: CASSQGSGDVTEAFF

CDR3 length: 14
D gene: .
J gene: TRBJ2-3
clone size: .
V gene: TRBV30
CDR3 DNA: TGTGCCTGGAGCCTCCCCCCTTCCACAGATACGCAGTATTTT
CDR3 protein: CAWSLPPSTDTQYF

CDR3 length: 13
D gene: TRBD1
J gene: TRBJ1-2
clone size: .
V gene: TRBV30
CDR3 DNA: TGTGCCTGGAGTCCCGGGACAGTTAAAGGCTACACCTTC
CDR3 protein: CAWSPGTVKGYTF

CDR3 length: 15
D gene: TRBD1
J gene: TRBJ2-3
clone size: .
V gene: TRBV28
CDR3 DNA: TGTGCCAGCAGCCCACAGGGGGCCGGCACAGATACGCAGTATTTT
CDR3 protein: CASSPQGAGTDTQYF

CDR3 length: 14
D gene: TRBD2
J gene: TRBJ2-1
clone size: .
V gene: TRBV30
CDR3 DNA: TGTGCCTGGAGTGGGTCTAGCGGGGGAAGTGAGCAGTTCTTC
CDR3 protein: CAWSGSSGGSEQFF

CDR3 length: 16
D gene: TRBD2
J gene: TRBJ2-5
clone size: few
V gene: TRBV11-3
CDR3 DNA: TGTGCCAGCAGCATTCGACTAGCGGGGGCCCAAGAGACCCAGTACTTC
CDR3 protein: CASSIRLAGAQETQYF

CDR3 length: 18
D gene: .
J gene: TRBJ1-2
clone size: .
V gene: TRBV18
CDR3 DNA: TGTGCCAGCTCACCACCGTCTGCGGGACCGATGCTTCGTTATGGCTACACCTTC
CDR3 protein: CASSPPSAGPMLRYGYTF

CDR3 length: 16
D gene: TRBD2
J gene: TRBJ2-3
clone size: .
V gene: TRBV6-1
CDR3 DNA: TGTGCCAGCAGTGACTGGCTAGCGGGATGGGGGAATACGCAGTATTTT
CDR3 protein: CASSDWLAGWGNTQYF

CDR3 length: 14
D gene: .
J gene: TRBJ2-1
clone size: .
V gene: TRBV18
CDR3 DNA: TGTGCCAGCTCTGGATGGGGGGGCCGCGGTGAGCAGTTCTTC
CDR3 protein: CASSGWGGRGEQFF

CDR3 length: 15
D gene: TRBD1
J gene: TRBJ2-3
clone size: .
V gene: TRBV18
CDR3 DNA: TGTGCCAGCTCAGCTAGACAGGGGAGCACAGATACGCAGTATTTT
CDR3 protein: CASSARQGSTDTQYF

CDR3 length: 17
D gene: TRBD1
J gene: TRBJ2-1
clone size: .
V gene: TRBV5-4
CDR3 DNA: TGTGCCAGCAGCTACCCCCTACAGGGGAGCTCCTACAATGAGCAGTTCTTC
CDR3 protein: CASSYPLQGSSYNEQFF

CDR3 length: 14
D gene: .
J gene: TRBJ2-7
clone size: .
V gene: TRBV28
CDR3 DNA: TGTGCCAGCAGTTTGGGCCATGTACCCTACGAGCAGTACTTC
CDR3 protein: CASSLGHVPYEQYF

CDR3 length: 13
D gene: .
J gene: TRBJ2-3
clone size: few
V gene: TRBV6-5
CDR3 DNA: TGTGCCAGCAGTCGACTAGGTGAAGATACGCAGTATTTT
CDR3 protein: CASSRLGEDTQYF

CDR3 length: 16
D gene: TRBD2
J gene: TRBJ2-2
clone size: once
V gene: TRBV3-1/TRBV3-2
CDR3 DNA: TGTGCCAGCAGCCTCCCCCTAGCGGGAAACACCGGGGAGCTGTTTTTT
CDR3 protein: CASSLPLAGNTGELFF

CDR3 length: 12
D gene: .
J gene: TRBJ1-2
clone size: .
V gene: TRBV19
CDR3 DNA: TGTGCCAGTAGTATAGAGGGGAGCGGCTACACCTTC
CDR3 protein: CASSIEGSGYTF

CDR3 length: 13
D gene: .
J gene: TRBJ2-5
clone size: .
V gene: TRBV12-3/TRBV12-4
CDR3 DNA: TGTGCCAGCCGAGCACCAACTCAAGAGACCCAGTACTTC
CDR3 protein: CASRAPTQETQYF

CDR3 length: 16
D gene: .
J gene: TRBJ2-3
clone size: once
V gene: TRBV6-2/TRBV6-3
CDR3 DNA: TGTGCCAGCAGCCACCTCCGGGGGTCTAGCACAGATACGCAGTATTTT
CDR3 protein: CASSHLRGSSTDTQYF

CDR3 length: 13
D gene: TRBD1
J gene: TRBJ1-4
clone size: .
V gene: TRBV6-5
CDR3 DNA: TGTGCCAGCAGTAAGACAGGGGTTGAAAAACTGTTTTTT
CDR3 protein: CASSKTGVEKLFF

CDR3 length: 14
D gene: TRBD2
J gene: TRBJ2-2
clone size: .
V gene: TRBV5-6
CDR3 DNA: TGTGCCAGCAGCTTTGGGGGGGGCACCGGGGAGCTGTTTTTT
CDR3 protein: CASSFGGGTGELFF

CDR3 length: 13
D gene: .
J gene: TRBJ1-2
clone size: .
V gene: TRBV6-2/TRBV6-3
CDR3 DNA: TGTGCCAGCAGTGATGGACAGCCCTATGGCTACACCTTC
CDR3 protein: CASSDGQPYGYTF

CDR3 length: 17
D gene: .
J gene: TRBJ2-3
clone size: .
V gene: TRBV19
CDR3 DNA: TGTGCCAGTAGTATAGATCGGGGAGGCCCTAGCACAGATACGCAGTATTTT
CDR3 protein: CASSIDRGGPSTDTQYF

CDR3 length: 14
D gene: .
J gene: TRBJ1-1
clone size: .
V gene: TRBV29-1
CDR3 DNA: TGCAGCGTTGATGGTGGGCAGCTGAACACTGAAGCTTTCTTT
CDR3 protein: CSVDGGQLNTEAFF

CDR3 length: 16
D gene: .
J gene: TRBJ2-1
clone size: .
V gene: TRBV4-3
CDR3 DNA: TGCGCCAGCAGCCAAGAATACAGCAGCTCCTACAATGAGCAGTTCTTC
CDR3 protein: CASSQEYSSSYNEQFF

CDR3 length: 14
D gene: .
J gene: TRBJ2-7
clone size: few
V gene: TRBV2
CDR3 DNA: TGTGCCAGCAGTGGGTTAGCGGAGGCCTACGAGCAGTACTTC
CDR3 protein: CASSGLAEAYEQYF

CDR3 length: 13
D gene: TRBD1
J gene: TRBJ1-2
clone size: .
V gene: TRBV5-1
CDR3 DNA: TGCGCCAGCAGCCTTGGGACAGGGGATGGCTACACCTTC
CDR3 protein: CASSLGTGDGYTF

CDR3 length: 13
D gene: .
J gene: TRBJ1-1
clone size: .
V gene: TRBV4-3
CDR3 DNA: TGCGCCAGCAGCCAAGCGTTGAGCACTGAAGCTTTCTTT
CDR3 protein: CASSQALSTEAFF

CDR3 length: 15
D gene: TRBD2
J gene: TRBJ2-1
clone size: .
V gene: TRBV10-3
CDR3 DNA: TGTGCCATCAGTCCGGGACTAGCGGGAGCAGGAGAGCAGTTCTTC
CDR3 protein: CAISPGLAGAGEQFF

CDR3 length: 13
D gene: TRBD2
J gene: TRBJ2-1
clone size: .
V gene: TRBV6-5
CDR3 DNA: TGTGCCAGCAGTCCTACTAGCGGCAATGAGCAGTTCTTC
CDR3 protein: CASSPTSGNEQFF

CDR3 length: 13
D gene: .
J gene: TRBJ2-7
clone size: .
V gene: TRBV28
CDR3 DNA: TGTGCCAGCACCTCCGACAGCCACTACGAGCAGTACTTC
CDR3 protein: CASTSDSHYEQYF

CDR3 length: 13
D gene: TRBD1
J gene: TRBJ2-7
clone size: .
V gene: TRBV19
CDR3 DNA: TGTGCCAGTAGTCCGGACAGGGAGTACGAGCAGTACTTC
CDR3 protein: CASSPDREYEQYF

CDR3 length: 16
D gene: TRBD1
J gene: TRBJ2-7
clone size: .
V gene: TRBV7-2
CDR3 DNA: TGTGCCAGCAGCCCCTCGGCGGGACAGGGGAACTACGAGCAGTACTTC
CDR3 protein: CASSPSAGQGNYEQYF

CDR3 length: 15
D gene: .
J gene: TRBJ2-3
clone size: .
V gene: TRBV27
CDR3 DNA: TGTGCCAGCAGCCCCCCAGGGGCCGGCACAGATACGCAGTATTTT
CDR3 protein: CASSPPGAGTDTQYF

CDR3 length: 13
D gene: .
J gene: TRBJ1-1
clone size: few
V gene: TRBV5-5
CDR3 DNA: TGTGCCAGCAGCCGAGGGCCTCAAACTGAAGCTTTCTTT
CDR3 protein: CASSRGPQTEAFF

CDR3 length: 14
D gene: TRBD1
J gene: TRBJ1-6
clone size: .
V gene: TRBV29-1
CDR3 DNA: TGCAGCGTTGCTACCGGGACAGGGGGATCACCCCTCCACTTT
CDR3 protein: CSVATGTGGSPLHF

CDR3 length: 14
D gene: TRBD2
J gene: TRBJ2-2
clone size: .
V gene: TRBV18
CDR3 DNA: TGTGCCAGCTCACGGACTAGCGAAGGCGGGGAGCTGTTTTTT
CDR3 protein: CASSRTSEGGELFF

CDR3 length: 15
D gene: TRBD1
J gene: TRBJ2-5
clone size: .
V gene: TRBV11-2
CDR3 DNA: TGTGCCAGCAGCTCGCACAGGGGGCGCGGAGAGACCCAGTACTTC
CDR3 protein: CASSSHRGRGETQYF

CDR3 length: 15
D gene: TRBD1
J gene: TRBJ2-4
clone size: .
V gene: TRBV7-3
CDR3 DNA: TGTGCCAGCAGCTCCCCGACAGGGTTGAAAAACATTCAGTACTTC
CDR3 protein: CASSSPTGLKNIQYF

CDR3 length: 14
D gene: .
J gene: TRBJ1-1
clone size: .
V gene: TRBV6-6
CDR3 DNA: TGTGCCAGCAGTTACTCCCTACGGGGCACTGAAGCTTTCTTT
CDR3 protein: CASSYSLRGTEAFF

CDR3 length: 17
D gene: TRBD1
J gene: TRBJ1-1
clone size: .
V gene: TRBV5-1
CDR3 DNA: TGCGCCAGCAGCTTGGCAGGGGGCAAGGTCGGGAACACTGAAGCTTTCTTT
CDR3 protein: CASSLAGGKVGNTEAFF

CDR3 length: 12
D gene: TRBD1
J gene: TRBJ1-1
clone size: .
V gene: TRBV10-3
CDR3 DNA: TGTGCCATCAGTGTTGACAGGGCTTGGGCTTTCTTT
CDR3 protein: CAISVDRAWAFF

CDR3 length: 16
D gene: TRBD1
J gene: TRBJ1-2
clone size: once
V gene: TRBV11-2
CDR3 DNA: TGTGCCAGCAGCAAAATCGGACAGGGACCTAACTATGGCTACACCTTC
CDR3 protein: CASSKIGQGPNYGYTF

CDR3 length: 14
D gene: TRBD1
J gene: TRBJ1-6
clone size: .
V gene: TRBV3-1/TRBV3-2
CDR3 DNA: TGTGCCAGCCGAAGACAGGGTCGGGATTCACCCCTCCACTTT
CDR3 protein: CASRRQGRDSPLHF

CDR3 length: 16
D gene: TRBD2
J gene: TRBJ2-1
clone size: .
V gene: TRBV9
CDR3 DNA: TGTGCCAGCAGCGTAGATCAATCTAGCGGGAGTTGGGAGCAGTTCTTC
CDR3 protein: CASSVDQSSGSWEQFF

CDR3 length: 15
D gene: .
J gene: TRBJ1-4
clone size: .
V gene: TRBV4-2
CDR3 DNA: TGTGCCAGCAGTCTAACCGCGGCGGGGGTAGCCATGGTGTTTTTT
CDR3 protein: CASSLTAAGVAMVFF

CDR3 length: 13
D gene: .
J gene: TRBJ1-2
clone size: .
V gene: TRBV19
CDR3 DNA: TGTGCCACAGCGACCCGGCAGCTAACTGGCTACACCTTC
CDR3 protein: CATATRQLTGYTF

CDR3 length: 17
D gene: TRBD2
J gene: TRBJ2-1
clone size: few
V gene: TRBV4-2
CDR3 DNA: TGTGCCAGCAGCCAAGACCCTAGCGGGAGTCATCGCGATGAGCAGTTCTTC
CDR3 protein: CASSQDPSGSHRDEQFF